This entry features one TCR beta chain sequence. No cognate antigen has been identified for it. No base-level quality is on record; no much larger clone is a single base apart. The data originate from a study of cytomegalovirus exposure and HLA in healthy donors (TCRdb year 2017). In the study overall: In an earlier analysis of some 550 of the donors, 276 Gb of sequence data and 100 million or so unique TCR beta sequences from some 170 million T cells were reported. Genome-wide SNP genotypes for about 55% of the roughly 670 donors were used in a later genetic analysis, which treated that subset as a discovery cohort. In a later analysis, previously published TCR beta repertoires from 666 donors were re-analyzed and high-resolution HLA genotyping was added so that TCR occurrence patterns could be studied. Besides the first cohort of about 730 subjects, a separate validation cohort made up of 120 different subjects was used. The aim of the study was to test whether cataloging public T cell receptors could identify signatures of past pathogen exposure. All discovery cohort repertoires had been generated using a single sequencing platform. Rather than using new phenotypic data, the later analysis identified candidate immune exposures from TCR beta sequences and from how often those sequences occurred across donors. Because of strong linkage in the cohort, five DR-DQ haplotypes were treated as single units for association and clustering. An early release that covered fewer than 750 HLA-typed donors contained approximately 290 gigabases of sequencing data and roughly 84 million unique TCR sequences. On average, roughly 240,000 unique TCR beta nucleotide sequences were sequenced per donor among a few hundred genotyped donors of the cohort, with roughly 18% of those sequences being non-productive. The T cell repertoires of around 730 subjects were profiled by immunosequencing and related to cytomegalovirus serostatus. Typing coverage differed by locus: A, B, C, DRB1 and DQB1 were typed in about 629-640 donors, DQA1 in 500 to 550, DPA1 in around 600, and DPB1 in just under 490. Alongside the repertoire data, information on donor age, sex, ethnicity and CMV serostatus was compiled. To predict cytomegalovirus infection status, the study brought together high-throughput TCR immunosequencing, statistical association of individual TCRs with disease status, and machine learning. HLA typing covered class I and class II loci at four-digit resolution. Of the 300 to 450 genotyped donors, 81% were placed in the genetic ancestry cluster associated with self-reported Caucasian donors. To decide whether each TCR beta V gene segment behaved as functional or pseudogenic, an earlier analysis of some 580 of the donors relied on high-throughput TCR beta sequencing.

Findings and caveats that apply to the study as a whole: Sequencing depth was assumed to be roughly uniform across donors in the presence/absence analyses, though that assumption may not hold. According to a later analysis, most CMV-associated TCR beta chains appeared to be HLA-restricted, and the HLA associations seemed to be driven largely by CMV exposure. HLA typing was unavailable for some donors at each locus, so association tests used only the typed subset. In a later genetic analysis, fewer N-insertions in productive TCRs were reported among donors in an Asian-associated ancestry cluster than the 666-donor mean. In a later analysis, 15,000 to 20,000 TCR beta sequences were associated with specific HLA alleles at a false discovery rate of 0.05. The classifier was reported to diagnose cytomegalovirus status with high specificity and sensitivity in both the original and validation cohorts. A later analysis reported that several top co-occurrence clusters appeared linked to parvovirus B19, influenza, CMV and Epstein-Barr virus. The sequencing pipeline was judged likely to have produced a cluster of highly shared sequence variants as a technical artifact. In an earlier analysis of about 550 of the donors, most TCR beta V segments were observed in productive rearrangements about 90% or about 30% of the time, broadly matching IMGT annotations. While some public TCRs were present in many individuals, most TCR sequences turned up only very rarely across donors. A further reported finding was that TCR beta sequences accurately predicted the HLA-A and HLA-B alleles for most subjects in the first cohort. Assigning TCR associations to individual alleles was difficult when HLA alleles, especially DR and DQ, strongly co-occurred. It was suggested by the authors that the approach could potentially be generalized to other disease states and immunological phenotypes. In a later analysis, HLA-associated TCR beta chains showed more clonal expansion and lower generation probabilities than non-associated chains that were equally common. A later genetic analysis associated a missense DCLRE1C variant with V-gene and J-gene trimming of TCR beta chains, and an independent cohort replicated the association. Some IMGT-functional V segments, including TRBV6-2 and TRBV6-3, could not be told apart with the 87-base-pair reads, so those segments were excluded. Seventeen rarely observed V segments, including chromosome 9 orphons, were excluded from the earlier analysis of approximately 500 of the donors because counts were too low. A later analysis found that TCR association rates varied across HLA loci, with DRB1 alleles showing the most associated TCRs and HLA-C alleles the fewest. Three of the identified cytomegalovirus-associated TCR beta chains were confirmed in vitro to be specific for cytomegalovirus antigens. Linkage disequilibrium might explain the correlated functional status among segregating V segments, but an unknown experimental factor could not be excluded. Only TCR beta chains were sequenced in this cohort, and the absence of alpha or paired-chain data limited detectable features. In the study, about 150 TCR beta chains were listed as associated with cytomegalovirus. The only immune exposure information available for the cohort was CMV serostatus.

Trimming costs V 11 bases and J 4 bases, and their ends lie 12 bases apart. There are 13 amino acids in the CDR3, from cysteine to phenylalanine inclusive. CDR3 DNA only is kept here, 39 bases in frame from base 1. CDR1 and CDR2 are read off the germline V gene as SNHLY and FYNNEI. The cohort consisted of 600 to 750 healthy bone marrow donors. All cohort members were sampled while nominally healthy, although unrecorded immune exposures were likely present. The donor tested CMV seronegative, placing the donor among the 350 to 400 seronegative members of the cohort. A peripheral blood sample was collected from each donor, and TCR beta sequencing was performed on peripheral blood mononuclear cells. The Qiagen DNeasy Blood Extraction Kit was used to extract genomic DNA from the blood cell samples. The library was obtained by the immunoSEQ multiplex PCR assay. For the multiplex PCR, a mixture combining 60 forward primers for TCR Vbeta segments and 13 reverse primers for TCR Jbeta segments was used. The CDR3 region of rearranged TCR beta genes was amplified from genomic DNA with a multiplex PCR assay. The Illumina HiSeq System was used to sequence the amplified TCR beta libraries as 87-base-pair reads. The original pipeline was this. Across the 666 repertoires, a later analysis counted some 81 million unique TCR beta chains, 9 million to 14 million of which were shared by at least two donors. Raw reads were error-corrected and collapsed into unique sequences with a nearest-neighbor algorithm that merged closely related sequences to remove PCR and sequencing errors. Alignment of CDR3 sequences to IMGT reference sequences was used to assign V, D and J gene segments. For a sequence to be retained, a match of at least six nucleotides was required to both a V gene segment and a J gene segment. A rearrangement counted as productive if the CDR3 had no stop codons and remained in frame with V and J, and every other rearrangement counted as non-productive. Following IMGT convention, CDR3 was defined as the stretch from the second conserved V-encoded cysteine to the conserved J-encoded phenylalanine. In an earlier analysis of more than 550 of the donors, sequences lacking an unambiguous match to a single V gene segment were excluded. In an earlier analysis of a few hundred of the donors, a V segment was called functional when productive rearrangements were above 56.7%, and segregating when the standard deviation between donors exceeded 5%. A statistical classification framework was developed to diagnose cytomegalovirus status using the catalog of TCR beta chain sequences. A later analysis assigned V and J genes by comparing TCR nucleotide sequences with IMGT/GENE-DB human TR gene sequences. In a later analysis, CDR3 sequences and most-parsimonious VDJ recombination scenarios were assigned using the TCRdist pipeline. In a later analysis, each TCR beta chain was defined by its CDR3 amino acid sequence together with its V-gene family, and reads without a unique V-gene family were excluded. As a way to deal with suspected cross-contamination and a sequencing artifact, a later analysis dropped nearly 600 nucleotide sequences that were highly shared and had low generation probability. For each public chain, a later analysis derived a clonal expansion index from normalized ranks of inferred template counts within each repertoire. In a later analysis, generation probabilities were computed using a VDJ recombination model fitted to out-of-frame rearrangements, and the results were checked against IGoR. In a later analysis, TCR-TCR, TCR-HLA and TCR-CMV co-occurrence was scored with hypergeometric tests, and a repertoire-size bias correction was applied to TCR pairs. A later analysis estimated false discovery rates by permuting HLA or CMV assignments 20 times. In a later analysis, co-occurring TCRs were grouped with DBSCAN, and TCRdist sequence similarity was added when clustering was performed within HLA-allele-positive subsets. Repertoires with fewer than 30,000 or more than 120,000 public chains were left out of co-occurrence clustering, as were several repertoires with anomalous nucleotide sharing. The immuneACCESS repertoire file appears here via TCRdb, limited to in-frame rearrangements. These files lack a portion of the clones; in checked studies, under half of the deficit traces to unresolved V genes, and the cause of the others is not known. The D gene and trimming were derived from the DNA, and the V and J assignments and clone size from that table. This sample comprises roughly 120,000 clones, approximately 80% of them detected only once. The ten top clones hold more than 3% of the sample.

The receptor's source is a man aged 35 to 55 in good health and CMV-seronegative. Sequencing used PBMCs. The chain employs TRBV2 and TRBJ2-6; TRBD2 is a possible D gene, resting on 5 matching bases. Here is the DNA: TGTGCCGGCGCGGGCGCCGGGGCCAACGTCCTGACTTTC. This encodes CAGAGAGANVLTF.